This TCR beta chain appears in the sequencing data of a study of blood T cell repertoires in COVID-19. Original processing methods: For nucleated cells, counts were estimated from reference gene primer amplification. Profiled with immunoSEQ multiplex PCR; TCRdb holds only in-frame clones, not every one. The DNA gave D and trimming, while V, J and clone size come from that table. The sample records roughly 170,000 clones, more than 85% being singletons. The sample comprised peripheral blood. The TCR comes from a man aged 35 to 55 with active or convalescent COVID-19.

The CDR3 sequence is CASSSLSGGGTDTQYF. The CDR3 coding sequence is TGTGCCAGCAGCTCCTTAAGCGGGGGAGGCACAGATACGCAGTATTTT. The V and J genes are TRBV7-3 and TRBJ2-3, with 8 bases lining up with TRBD2. The CDR3 consists of 16 residues. V dropped 4 bases and J dropped 1; count of bases not matched to a gene: 7. CDR1 and CDR2 from the germline V gene are SGHTA and FQGTGA. The whole variable domain, remainder taken from reference TRBV7-3 and TRBJ2-3, is GAGVSQTPSNKVTEKGKYVELRCDPISGHTALYWYRQSLGQGPEFLIYFQGTGAADDSGLPNDRFFAVRPEGSVSTLKIQRTERGDSAVYLCASSSLSGGGTDTQYFGPGTRLTVL.